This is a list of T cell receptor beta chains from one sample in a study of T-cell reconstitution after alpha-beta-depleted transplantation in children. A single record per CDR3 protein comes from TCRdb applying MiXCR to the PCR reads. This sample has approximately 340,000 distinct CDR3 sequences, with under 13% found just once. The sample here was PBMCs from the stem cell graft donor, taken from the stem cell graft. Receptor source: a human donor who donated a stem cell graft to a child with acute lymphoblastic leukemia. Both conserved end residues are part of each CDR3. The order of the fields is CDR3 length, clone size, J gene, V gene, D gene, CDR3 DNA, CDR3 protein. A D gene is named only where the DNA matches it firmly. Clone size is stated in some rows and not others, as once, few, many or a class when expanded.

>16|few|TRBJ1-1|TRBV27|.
TGTGCCAGCAGTTTATCGGGCAGACTAGGAGGAACTGAAGCTTTCTTT
CASSLSGRLGGTEAFF
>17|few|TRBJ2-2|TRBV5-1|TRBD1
TGCGCCAGCAGCCCGGACAGGGGGCGTTCGAACACCGGGGAGCTGTTTTTT
CASSPDRGRSNTGELFF
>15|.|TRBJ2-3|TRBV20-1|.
TGCAGTGCTCCCTCGTTAGCCGAGGGCACAGATACGCAGTATTTT
CSAPSLAEGTDTQYF
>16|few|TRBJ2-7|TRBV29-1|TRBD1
TGCAGCGTTGATATTGGACAGGGGGGAATTTATGACGAGCAGTACTTC
CSVDIGQGGIYDEQYF
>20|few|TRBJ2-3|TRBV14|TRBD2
TGTGCCAGCAGCATTCGACCGGGACTAGCGGAACCGGTTAGCACAGATACGCAGTATTTT
CASSIRPGLAEPVSTDTQYF
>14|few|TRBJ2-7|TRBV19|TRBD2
TGTGCCAGTAGTCCCACGGGACTAGCGGGAGTACAGTACTTC
CASSPTGLAGVQYF
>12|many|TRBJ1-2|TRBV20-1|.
TGCAGTGCTGACAGCCCCTATGATGGCTACACCTTC
CSADSPYDGYTF
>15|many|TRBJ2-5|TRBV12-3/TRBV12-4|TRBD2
TGTGCCAGCAGCCCCGGGGGCGGGAGGAGAGAGACCCAGTACTTC
CASSPGGGRRETQYF
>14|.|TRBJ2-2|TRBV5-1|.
TGCGCCAGCAGCCCCGGAGGGAACACCGGGGAGCTGTTTTTT
CASSPGGNTGELFF
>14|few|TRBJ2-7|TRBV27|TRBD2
TGTGCCAGCAGGTTAGCGGGAGCTTCCTACGAGCAGTACTTC
CASRLAGASYEQYF
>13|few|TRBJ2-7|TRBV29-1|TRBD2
TGCAGCGTTCGGCTAGCGGGGTACTACGAGCAGTACTTC
CSVRLAGYYEQYF
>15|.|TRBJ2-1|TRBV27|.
TGTGCCAGCAGTTTACTAGCGAACTCCTACAATGAGCAGTTCTTC
CASSLLANSYNEQFF
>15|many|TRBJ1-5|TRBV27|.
TGTGCCAGCAGTTTCTCGACAGGAGGCAATCAGCCCCAGCATTTT
CASSFSTGGNQPQHF
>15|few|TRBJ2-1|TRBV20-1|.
TGCAGTGCTAGTTTGCGGGGCACTCTGGACGATGAGCAGTTCTTC
CSASLRGTLDDEQFF
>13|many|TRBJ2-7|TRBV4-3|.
TGCGCCAGCAGCCAAGTTGTTGGGGCCGAGCAGTACTTC
CASSQVVGAEQYF
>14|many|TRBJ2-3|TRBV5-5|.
TGTGCCAGCAGTTCAGTCCTAGGGGCAGATACGCAGTATTTT
CASSSVLGADTQYF
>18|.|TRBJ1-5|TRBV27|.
TGTGCCAGCACCCGGTTGTCGGCGGTGACGGATAGCACTCAGCCCCAGCATTTT
CASTRLSAVTDSTQPQHF
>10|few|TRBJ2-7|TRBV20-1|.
TGCAGTGCGCAGGGTTACGAGCAGTACTTC
CSAQGYEQYF
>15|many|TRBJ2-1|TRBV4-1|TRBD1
TGCGCCAGCTCGAACCTGGGACAGGGGGAGAGAAAGCAGTTCTTC
CASSNLGQGERKQFF
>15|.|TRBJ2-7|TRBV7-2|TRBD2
TGTGCCAGCAGCGTAGGACTAGCGGGGAGCTACGAGCAGTACTTC
CASSVGLAGSYEQYF
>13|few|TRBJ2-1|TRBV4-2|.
TGTGCCAGCAGCCAAGACCCAGATAGCGAGCAGTTCTTC
CASSQDPDSEQFF
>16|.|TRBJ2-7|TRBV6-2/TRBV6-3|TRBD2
TGTGCCAGCAGTTCCTCTAGCGGGAGGGCCAGCGACGAGCAGTACTTC
CASSSSSGRASDEQYF
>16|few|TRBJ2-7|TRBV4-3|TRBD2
TGCGCCAGCAGCCAGATACTAGCGGGAGGGCCCCACGAGCAGTACTTC
CASSQILAGGPHEQYF
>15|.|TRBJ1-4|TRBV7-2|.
TGTGCCAGCAGCTTAGTGAAGGGGATAAATGAAAAACTGTTTTTT
CASSLVKGINEKLFF
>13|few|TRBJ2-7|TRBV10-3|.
TGTGCCATCAGGAACGAGCTAGACTACGAGCAGTACTTC
CAIRNELDYEQYF
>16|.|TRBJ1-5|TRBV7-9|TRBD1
TGTGCCAGCAGCTCCTACAGGGGAGCAAGCAATCAGCCCCAGCATTTT
CASSSYRGASNQPQHF
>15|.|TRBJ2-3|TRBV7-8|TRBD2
TGTGCCAGCAGCCAGATAGCGGGAGTGGCAGATACGCAGTATTTT
CASSQIAGVADTQYF
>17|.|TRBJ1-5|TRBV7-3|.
TGTGCCAGCAGCTTAACGGGGTTCGACCAGAACAATCAGCCCCAGCATTTT
CASSLTGFDQNNQPQHF
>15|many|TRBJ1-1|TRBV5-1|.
TGCGCCAGCAGCTCGGAAAAGAAATTGAACACTGAAGCTTTCTTT
CASSSEKKLNTEAFF
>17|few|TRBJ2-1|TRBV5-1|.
TGCGCCAGCAGCTTGGACGTTGTGGGGTTCTCCTACAATGAGCAGTTCTTC
CASSLDVVGFSYNEQFF
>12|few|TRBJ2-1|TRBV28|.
TGTGCCAGCAGTTGGGGATACAATGAGCAGTTCTTC
CASSWGYNEQFF
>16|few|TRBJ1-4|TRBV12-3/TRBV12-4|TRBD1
TGTGCCAGCAGTTTTGGGACAGGGGGCGCGGGTGAAAAACTGTTTTTT
CASSFGTGGAGEKLFF
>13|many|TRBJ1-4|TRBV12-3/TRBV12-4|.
TGTGCCAGCAGAAAATTGGAGAATGAAAAACTGTTTTTT
CASRKLENEKLFF
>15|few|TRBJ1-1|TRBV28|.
TGTGCCAGCCCCCCGGGACCAACGTATCAGGCTGAAGCTTTCTTT
CASPPGPTYQAEAFF
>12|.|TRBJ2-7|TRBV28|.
TGTGCCAGCATGCGGGGCACCTACGAGCAGTACTTC
CASMRGTYEQYF
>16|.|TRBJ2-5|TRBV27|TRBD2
TGTGCCAGCTCCTCTAGCGGGAGTTGGTGGCGAGAGACCCAGTACTTC
CASSSSGSWWRETQYF
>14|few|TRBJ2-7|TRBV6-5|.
TGTGCCAGCAGTCCCCTTGGAATATCCTACGAGCAGTACTTC
CASSPLGISYEQYF
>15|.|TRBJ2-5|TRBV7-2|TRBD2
TGTGCCAGCAGCTTAGAGGGTAGCGGGAGAGAGACCCAGTACTTC
CASSLEGSGRETQYF
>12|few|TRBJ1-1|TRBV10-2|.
TGCGCCAGCAGGGAGGTGAACACTGAAGCTTTCTTT
CASREVNTEAFF
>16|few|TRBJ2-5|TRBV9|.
TGTGCCAGCAGCGTAGGGGGTAGATCCCACCAAGAGACCCAGTACTTC
CASSVGGRSHQETQYF
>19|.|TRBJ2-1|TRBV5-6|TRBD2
TGTGCCAGCAGCGATGGGGCTAGCGGGAGGAAAGGATCCTACAATGAGCAGTTCTTC
CASSDGASGRKGSYNEQFF
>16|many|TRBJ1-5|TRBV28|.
TGTGCCAGCAGTTTATCGAGGTTGGACGAATATCAGCCCCAGCATTTT
CASSLSRLDEYQPQHF
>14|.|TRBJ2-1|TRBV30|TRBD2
TGTGCCTGGAGTCCCGGGACTATCTACAATGAGCAGTTCTTC
CAWSPGTIYNEQFF
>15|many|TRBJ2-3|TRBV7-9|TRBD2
TGTGCCAGCAGCCAACTAGCGGGAAGCACAGATACGCAGTATTTT
CASSQLAGSTDTQYF
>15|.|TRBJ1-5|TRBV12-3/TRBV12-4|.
TGTGCCAGCAGTAAGCTGGGAAATGGCAATCAGCCCCAGCATTTT
CASSKLGNGNQPQHF
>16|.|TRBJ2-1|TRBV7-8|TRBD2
TGTGCCAGCAGCCCGAGACTAGCCGCTGAGGACGATGAGCAGTTCTTC
CASSPRLAAEDDEQFF
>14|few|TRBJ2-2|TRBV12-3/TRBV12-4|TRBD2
TGTGCCAGTTCGGGACTAGAGCTAACCGGGGAGCTGTTTTTT
CASSGLELTGELFF
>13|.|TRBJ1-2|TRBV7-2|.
TGTGCCAGCACCACCGACAGACTCTATGGCTACACCTTC
CASTTDRLYGYTF
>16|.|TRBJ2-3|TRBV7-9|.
TGTGCCAGCAGCCCACATCCGGACAGACTATGGGATACGCAGTATTTT
CASSPHPDRLWDTQYF